This TCR beta chain was captured in a study of T-cell memory formation after mild COVID-19. Germline assignment: CDR1 LGHNA and CDR2 YNFKEQ. This CDR3 is 16 amino acids long. Deletions cut 6 bases from V and 0 bases from J, with 16 bases between. Study conclusions and caveats: The study found balanced CD4/CD8 in clones contracting day 15 to 85 and a CD4+ lean in later expanders. Among contracting clones, CD4+ were mainly CM/EM and CD8+ enriched in EMRA.

In regard to this clonotype: Its antigen is unidentified.

Constant-segment-primed 5'RACE gave TCR alpha and TCR beta cDNA libraries with sample barcodes and UMIs. TCRdb redid the calling of the 5' RACE reads with MiXCR, one entry per CDR3 protein. Found here are around 47,000 distinct CDR3 sequences, roughly 9% of them singletons; the top ten hold approximately 12%. The sample was PBMCs or a T cell subset sorted from them (not recorded which). The chain joins TRBV4-2 to TRBJ2-3; D is possibly TRBD2 (6 bases). The origin of this receptor is an adult woman who had mild COVID-19 (a few samples of this study predate the infection). Cell type and time point are not known. The CDR3 is CASSQNAGSSTDTQYF. For the CDR3, the DNA is TGTGCCAGCAGTCAAAACGCCGGGAGTAGCACAGATACGCAGTATTTT.